This T cell receptor beta chain was profiled in a study of control samples from healthy donors and cancer patients. V was pared by 4 bases and J by 1 base, with 9 bases of the junction left unmatched. Germline CDR1 and CDR2: SNHLY and FYNNEI. This CDR3 has 16 residues. Clones were read by immunoSEQ multiplex PCR, and TCRdb kept only the in-frame ones, dropping some. The sample holds some 180,000 clones. The V call is TRBV2, the J call TRBJ1-1; 7 bases are shared with TRBD1. The TCR comes from a woman in her thirties in good health. Sequencing was performed on blood. CDR3 nucleotide sequence: TGTGCCAGCAGTGGACAGGGCCGAGGTTCGAACACTGAAGCTTTCTTT. The encoded protein is CASSGQGRGSNTEAFF.